The 22 T cell receptor beta chains below all came from one sample that was sequenced in a study of blood T cells in healthy people across ages. A J-beta primer mix and a sample-barcoded 5' primer were used in a second PCR of roughly 6 to 12 cycles. A single record per CDR3 protein comes from TCRdb applying MiXCR to the 5' RACE reads. The top ten hold under 30% of the sample, which has 1.8 million or so distinct CDR3 sequences, roughly two fifths seen once. Sequenced input: blood. These receptors were taken from a human donor in good health.

This chain uses TRBV7-9 with TRBJ2-3; D is perhaps TRBD2 (5 bases). This CDR3 has 13 residues. Germline V lookup: CDR1 SEHNR, CDR2 FQNEAQ (reference sequence). The V end was cut by 8 bases, the J end by 2 bases, with 11 bases between. CDR3 protein: CASAGKTTDTQYF. The DNA for the CDR3 is TGTGCCAGCGCCGGGAAGACCACAGATACGCAGTATTTT.

This clonotype appeared a few times. This rearrangement joins TRBV21-1 to TRBJ2-1. TRBV21-1 is a known pseudogene. The CDR3 has 12 residues. CDR3 residues: CASGTFRNEQFF. In DNA, the CDR3 is TGTGCCAGCGGAACTTTCCGCAATGAGCAGTTCTTC.

This clonotype was observed a few times. The chain employs TRBV25-1 and TRBJ2-1, with 7 nucleotides matching TRBD2. V gave up 4 bases and J gave up 4 bases; unmatched junction bases: 7. CDR3 length: 15 amino acids. Germline values: CDR1 MGHDK, CDR2 SYGVNS. The CDR3: CASSVSGWSYNEQFF. Written as DNA, the CDR3 is TGTGCCAGCAGTGTTAGCGGGTGGAGTTACAATGAGCAGTTCTTC.

The chain uses TRBV2 and TRBJ2-1, with D maybe TRBD1 (6 bases). This CDR3 is built from 15 residues. V dropped 5 bases and J dropped 8 bases, with 19 bases sitting between them. Germline V gives CDR1 SNHLY, CDR2 FYNNEI. The DNA of the CDR3 is TGTGCCAGCAGTTACAGGGAAATCGAATTCTATGAGCAGTTCTTC. It specifies CASSYREIEFYEQFF.

There are a few counts of this clonotype. The rearrangement joins TRBV12-3 or TRBV12-4 to TRBJ2-7, with D tentatively TRBD1 (7 bases). This CDR3 spans 14 amino acids. V was clipped by 6 bases and J by 5 bases, with 17 bases between them. CDR3 coding DNA: TGTGCCAGCAGCCGGGAACCCAGGGGGGACGAGCAGTACTTC. Its translation: CASSREPRGDEQYF.

The chain uses TRBV7-2 and TRBJ2-3; the match to TRBD1 covers 7 bases. Germline V lookup: CDR1 SGHTA, CDR2 FQGNSA. The CDR3 spans 14 residues. J gave up 5 bases and V 3 bases, and 5 bases lay outside the gene matches. The DNA of the CDR3 is TGTGCCAGCAGCTTGGGACAGTACATAGATACGCAGTATTTT. The encoded protein is CASSLGQYIDTQYF.

The chain links TRBV20-1 to TRBJ2-1, with a tentative D call TRBD2 (5 bases). Trimming stripped 0 bases from V and 9 bases from J, with 15 bases between. The germline V gene encodes CDR1 DFQATT and CDR2 SNEGSKA (reference sequence). This CDR3 contains 14 residues. The CDR3 loop is CSARDNQTSIEQFF. The CDR3 coding sequence is TGCAGTGCTAGAGATAATCAAACTAGTATTGAGCAGTTCTTC.

The V call is TRBV28, the J call TRBJ1-5, with TRBD1 matching over 10 bases. Germline CDR1 and CDR2: MDHEN and SYDVKM. After removal of 0 bases from V and 3 bases from J, the junction contained 14 bases not matched to a gene. This CDR3 has 20 amino acids. For the CDR3, the DNA is TGTGCCAGCAGTTTATGGTTGGGACAGGGGTCAAGGGCCCACAATCAGCCCCAGCATTTT. This encodes CASSLWLGQGSRAHNQPQHF.

This chain joins TRBV7-2 and TRBJ2-1; D is undetermined. The V and J ends lost 1 base and 10 bases respectively, with 8 bases between them. There are 12 residues in the CDR3. Germline V gene sequence: CDR1 SGHTA, CDR2 FQGNSA. CDR3 coding DNA: TGTGCCAGCAGCTTAGAAAAAAGGGAGCAGTTCTTC. It is translated as CASSLEKREQFF.

This chain connects TRBV2 to TRBJ2-7, with TRBD1 identical over 11 bases. The CDR3 consists of 18 residues. The ends lost 8 bases at V and 4 bases at J; junction bases unmatched: 19. Germline V lookup: CDR1 SNHLY, CDR2 FYNNEI. The CDR3 spells CASGRDRPGQGARYEQYF. The CDR3 coding sequence is TGTGCCAGCGGCCGAGACCGACCTGGACAGGGGGCGAGGTACGAGCAGTACTTC.

The chain combines TRBV20-1 with TRBJ2-7, with 8 nucleotides matching TRBD2. CDR1 is DFQATT, CDR2 SNEGSKA, per germline (reference sequence). The CDR3 runs to 14 residues. After removal of 4 bases from V and 4 bases from J, the junction contained 9 bases not matched to a gene. CDR3 nucleotides: TGCAGTGCTAAAAAGACTAGCGATTTGTACGAGCAGTACTTC. Translated, it gives CSAKKTSDLYEQYF.

V gene TRBV27 combines with J gene TRBJ1-2; tentative D call: TRBD1 (6 bases). Germline V gene data show CDR1 as MNHEY and CDR2 as SMNVEV (reference sequence). This CDR3 region has 13 residues. Trimming shortened V by 4 bases and J by 8 bases, and 14 bases separated the two germline ends. CDR3 coding DNA: TGTGCCAGCAGTTACCGTACCAGGGGAGGCTACACCTTC. Translated, it gives CASSYRTRGGYTF.

In this sample, this clonotype turned up a few times. CDR3 loop: CASTLGDREAVYTQYF. As DNA, the CDR3 is TGTGCCAGCACCCTCGGGGACAGGGAAGCCGTTTATACGCAGTATTTT. The J gene is TRBJ2-3, the V gene TRBV12-3 or TRBV12-4, with TRBD1 matching 9 bases. With V trimmed by 7 bases and J by 7 bases, 15 bases remained unmatched. This CDR3 comprises 16 residues.

The chain joins TRBV28 to TRBJ1-2; tentative D call: TRBD1 (5 bases). This CDR3 has 13 amino acids. CDR1 is MDHEN, CDR2 SYDVKM, per germline. Between the trimmed V and J ends, which lost 7 bases and 5 bases, there was a span of 14 bases. CDR3 sequence: CASTPGTSYGYTF. CDR3 DNA: TGTGCCAGCACCCCCGGGACGAGTTATGGCTACACCTTC.

The V gene is TRBV12-3 or TRBV12-4, the J gene TRBJ2-1; 11 bases map to TRBD2. V gave up 6 bases and J gave up 6 bases; unmatched junction bases: 16. CDR3 size: 18 residues. The CDR3 sequence is CASRAPLGSGGAGNEQFF. In nucleotides, the CDR3 is TGTGCCAGCAGGGCTCCCCTAGGTAGCGGGGGGGCGGGCAATGAGCAGTTCTTC.

CDR3: CASSYISGAAGDTQYF. The DNA for the CDR3 is TGTGCCAGCAGTTACATTAGCGGGGCCGCGGGGGATACGCAGTATTTT. The chain joins TRBV6-6 to TRBJ2-3, with 8 bases fitting TRBD2. This CDR3 region has 16 residues. Looked up from germline, CDR1 is MNHNY and CDR2 is SVGAGI (reference sequence). V was pared by 2 bases and J by 6 bases, with 10 bases of the junction left unmatched.

In this sample, this clonotype turned up a few times. The chain joins TRBV6-4 to TRBJ2-1, with D maybe TRBD2 (7 bases). The germline V gene encodes CDR1 MRHNA and CDR2 SNTAGT. The V and J ends lost 3 bases and 9 bases respectively, with 12 bases between them. This CDR3 has 13 residues. The CDR3 protein is CASSEEGGGEQFF. As DNA, the CDR3 is TGTGCCAGCAGTGAAGAGGGGGGGGGTGAGCAGTTCTTC.

This clonotype was detected only a few times. DNA for the CDR3: TGCGCCAGCAGCCAAGAATACAGAGTACAGCCCCAGCATTTT. Its translation is CASSQEYRVQPQHF. The rearrangement uses TRBV4-3 and TRBJ1-5; D remains unclear. V gave up 0 bases and J gave up 7 bases, with 10 bases separating them. Per the germline V gene, CDR1 is LGHNA and CDR2 is YSLEER. This CDR3 is 14 amino acids long.

With respect to this clonotype: One end of the junction is discordant with germline, which a read error may explain. This chain links TRBV7-4 with TRBJ2-1, with TRBD2 identical over 10 bases. The CDR3 runs to 17 residues. The germline gives CDR1 SGHVT, CDR2 SQSDAQ. The CDR3 reads CAGSSRPSGGAYNEQFF. The CDR3, as DNA: TGTGCCGGCAGCTCCCGGCCAAGCGGGGGGGCCTACAATGAGCAGTTCTTC.

The chain employs TRBV7-9 and TRBJ1-1, with 9 bases lining up with TRBD1. The germline V gene encodes CDR1 SEHNR and CDR2 FQNEAQ (reference sequence). With V trimmed by 6 bases and J by 4 bases, 12 bases remained unmatched. The CDR3 is made up of 16 amino acids. The CDR3 region has the DNA TGTGCCAGCAGTCCAGGGACAGGGAATTGGGGCACTGAAGCTTTCTTT. Translated: CASSPGTGNWGTEAFF.

The V gene is TRBV7-2, the J gene TRBJ1-2; D is uncertain. The germline V gene has CDR1 SGHTA and CDR2 FQGNSA. This CDR3 comprises 14 residues. The germline V and J ends were trimmed by 3 bases and 1 base, with 9 bases remaining between them. CDR3 region: CASSLAELNYGYTF. The CDR3 region has the DNA TGTGCCAGCAGCTTGGCGGAGCTTAACTATGGCTACACCTTC.

As to this clonotype: The junction departs from germline at one end; a sequencing error may be responsible. This chain joins TRBV4-3 and TRBJ2-3; D is perhaps TRBD2 (6 bases). The germline CDR1 and CDR2 sequences are LGHNA and YSLEER. The CDR3 has 18 amino acids. CDR3 in DNA: TGCGCCAGTAGCCAACTACTAACCACCGGGACTGTAGAAGATACGCAGTATTTT. Residues: CASSQLLTTGTVEDTQYF.